This passage covers 2 T cell receptor beta chains from one sample sequenced in a study of blood T cell repertoires in COVID-19. Method: immunoSEQ multiplex PCR; TCRdb's copy keeps in-frame clones and lacks some. This sample has 300,000 to 450,000 clones, with around 89% found just once. Sequenced: PBMCs or T cells enriched from blood (not recorded which). Every receptor here comes from a woman aged 18-35 years who had recovered from COVID-19.

The V and J genes are TRBV30 and TRBJ1-3; D unresolved. Trimming left V 3 bases short and J 0 bases short, with 9 bases between. The CDR3 length is 14 residues. Looked up from germline, CDR1 is GTSNPN and CDR2 is SVGIG (reference sequence). The CDR3 DNA sequence: TGTGCCTGGAGCCGAGAGTACTCTGGAAACACCATATATTTT. This encodes CAWSREYSGNTIYF.

This rearrangement joins TRBV28 to TRBJ1-6; 9 positions match TRBD1. The V segment lost 2 bases and the J segment 8 bases; nucleotides outside the gene matches: 10. Germline loops: CDR1 MDHEN, CDR2 SYDVKM. The CDR3 has 17 residues. CDR3 sequence (DNA): TGTGCCAGCAGTTTACCCGAGGGGACAGGGATGGATTCACCCCTCCACTTT. Amino acid sequence: CASSLPEGTGMDSPLHF.